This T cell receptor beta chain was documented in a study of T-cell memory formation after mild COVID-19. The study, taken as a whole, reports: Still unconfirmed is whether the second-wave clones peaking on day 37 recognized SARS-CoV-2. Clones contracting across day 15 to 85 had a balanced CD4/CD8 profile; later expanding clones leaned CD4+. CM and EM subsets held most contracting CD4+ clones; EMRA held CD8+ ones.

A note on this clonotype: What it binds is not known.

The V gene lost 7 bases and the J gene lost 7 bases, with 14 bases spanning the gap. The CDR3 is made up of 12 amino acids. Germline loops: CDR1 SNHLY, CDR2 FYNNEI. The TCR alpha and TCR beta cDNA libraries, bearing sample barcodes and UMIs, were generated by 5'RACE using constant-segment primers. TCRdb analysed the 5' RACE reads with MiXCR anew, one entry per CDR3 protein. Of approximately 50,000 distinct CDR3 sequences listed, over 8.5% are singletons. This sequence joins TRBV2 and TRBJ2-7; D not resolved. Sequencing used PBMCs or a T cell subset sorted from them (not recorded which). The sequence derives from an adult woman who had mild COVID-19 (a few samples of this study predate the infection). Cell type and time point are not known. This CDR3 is CASNSIDWEQYF. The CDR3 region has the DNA TGTGCCAGCAACTCTATAGACTGGGAGCAGTACTTC. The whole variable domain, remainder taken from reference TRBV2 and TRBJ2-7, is EPEVTQTPSHQVTQMGQEVILRCVPISNHLYFYWYRQILGQKVEFLVSFYNNEISEKSEIFDDQFSVERPDGSNFTLKIRSTKLEDSAMYFCASNSIDWEQYFGPGTRLTVT.